This TCR beta chain derives from a study of shared clonotypes between healthy human individuals. Profiling relied on immunoSEQ multiplex PCR, and the TCRdb table lists in-frame clones only, not all of them. The sample carries about 490,000 clones, 65% to 85% recorded once. Unmatched junction bases numbered 6, after V lost 0 bases and J lost 4 bases. Germline CDR1 LNHNV, CDR2 YYDKDF (reference sequence). The CDR3 length is 16 residues. Study findings and constraints: Researchers sampled blood only, noting tissue repertoires likely differ. Sequencing depth was predicted to influence how clonotypes are shared among donors.

Those who donated, Caucasian adults without exception, all lived in Nashville, Tennessee. Unsorted samples, those not sorted, used approximately 88 million PBMCs for genomic DNA. Comments on this clone: Its cognate antigen is unknown.

Sequenced input: PBMCs. This chain uses TRBV15 with TRBJ1-3, with TRBD1 matching 7 bases. This clonotype was obtained from a woman aged 40 to 50 in good health. Some clones in this sample may be carry-over from other donors' samples. CDR3 protein: CATSRDRGISGNTIYF. CDR3 nucleotides: TGTGCCACCAGCAGAGACAGGGGGATCTCCGGAAACACCATATATTTT.